These 9 T cell receptor beta chains were all obtained from the same sample, sequenced in a study of shared clonotypes between healthy human individuals. Some clones are missing from TCRdb's copy, which holds only in-frame ones; the method was immunoSEQ multiplex PCR. This sample has over a million clones, with approximately 98.5% found just once. The source material was naive CD4+ T cells sorted from blood. Subset indicated: CD45RA+ positively selected. These receptors originate from a man aged 25 to 45 in good health.

J is TRBJ2-5 and V is TRBV6-1; D is undetermined. Looked up from germline, CDR1 is MNHNS and CDR2 is SASEGT. Trimming removed 7 bases from V and 4 bases from J, with 16 bases in between. The CDR3 runs to 14 residues. CDR3 sequence: CASKGQARGETQYF. The CDR3 nucleotides are TGTGCCAGCAAGGGTCAGGCACGAGGAGAGACCCAGTACTTC.

The genes are TRBV29-1 and TRBJ1-1, with D unclear. This CDR3 has 14 residues. V was clipped by 3 bases and J by 2 bases, with 13 bases between them. Germline values: CDR1 SQVTM, CDR2 ANQGSEA. CDR3 in DNA: TGCAGCGTTGAGAGGCAACAGTTTAACACTGAAGCTTTCTTT. Its translation is CSVERQQFNTEAFF.

The rearrangement joins TRBV28 to TRBJ2-1; 12 bases fit TRBD2. The CDR3 has 15 residues. With 4 bases clipped from V and 9 bases from J, the junction kept 7 bases outside the gene matches. The V gene's germline CDR1 is MDHEN and CDR2 SYDVKM. DNA for the CDR3: TGTGCCAGCAGTTCCCTAGCGGGAGGGCCGGGTGAGCAGTTCTTC. This sequence encodes CASSSLAGGPGEQFF.

The chain employs TRBV5-1 and TRBJ1-2; 7 bases fit TRBD1. J lost 3 bases, V lost 0 bases, and 5 bases had no gene match. The germline gives CDR1 SGHRS, CDR2 YFSETQ. This CDR3 contains 15 residues. The CDR3 DNA reads as TGCGCCAGCAGCTTGGGTCCCGGGACAGACTATGGCTACACCTTC. It specifies CASSLGPGTDYGYTF.

In nucleotides, the CDR3 is TGTGCCAGCAGTTATCCAGGGTACTCCGAGCAGTACTTC. It yields the protein CASSYPGYSEQYF. V usage is TRBV6-6 and J usage is TRBJ2-7, with a possible D match to TRBD1 (5 bases). Germline V CDR1 and CDR2: MNHNY, SVGAGI (reference sequence). The CDR3 runs 13 residues. The germline V and J ends were trimmed by 3 bases and 6 bases, with 12 bases remaining between them.

The chain has TRBV5-1 and TRBJ2-7, with D hard to call. V was pared by 0 bases and J by 2 bases, with 9 bases between. The CDR3 is 14 amino acids. In germline, CDR1 is SGHRS, CDR2 YFSETQ. DNA for the CDR3: TGCGCCAGCAGCTTGGTAATTGCCACCTACGAGCAGTACTTC. Translated, it gives CASSLVIATYEQYF.

This chain joins TRBV19 and TRBJ2-1; the match to TRBD2 covers 8 bases. The CDR3 covers 17 residues. CDR1 is LNHDA and CDR2 is SQIVND in the germline V gene (reference sequence). Trimming took 1 base from V and 8 from J; bases not matched to a gene: 13. DNA of the CDR3: TGTGCCAGTAGTATAGTCCGCAGCGGGAGACTTTTTGATGAGCAGTTCTTC. It translates to CASSIVRSGRLFDEQFF.

CDR3 DNA: TGTGCCAGCAGCTTAACGGGGACCTACAATGAGCAGTTCTTC. Protein: CASSLTGTYNEQFF. The chain combines TRBV7-2 with TRBJ2-1; TRBD2 is a possible D gene (5 bases). V lost 2 bases, J lost 2 bases, and 7 bases lay in between. Germline CDR1 SGHTA, CDR2 FQGNSA. The CDR3 sequence is 14 residues long.

The chain is built from TRBV25-1 and TRBJ2-2, with TRBD2 matching 12 bases. V lost 5 bases to trimming and J lost 1 base; unmatched junction nucleotides: 8. From germline, CDR1 is MGHDK and CDR2 SYGVNS. The CDR3 length is 18 residues. The CDR3 sequence: CASSSSGRATENTGELFF. The CDR3, as DNA: TGTGCCAGCAGTTCTAGCGGGAGGGCGACGGAGAACACCGGGGAGCTGTTTTTT.